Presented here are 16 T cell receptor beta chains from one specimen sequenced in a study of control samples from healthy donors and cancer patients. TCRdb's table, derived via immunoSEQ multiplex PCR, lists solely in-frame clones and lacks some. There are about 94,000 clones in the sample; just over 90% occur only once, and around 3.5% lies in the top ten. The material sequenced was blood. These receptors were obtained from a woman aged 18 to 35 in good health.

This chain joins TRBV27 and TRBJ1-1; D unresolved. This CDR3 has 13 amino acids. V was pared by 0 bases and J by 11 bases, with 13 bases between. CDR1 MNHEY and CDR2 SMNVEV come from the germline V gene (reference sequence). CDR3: CASSLSDPTGAFF. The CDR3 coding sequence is TGTGCCAGCAGTTTATCGGATCCCACGGGTGCTTTCTTT.

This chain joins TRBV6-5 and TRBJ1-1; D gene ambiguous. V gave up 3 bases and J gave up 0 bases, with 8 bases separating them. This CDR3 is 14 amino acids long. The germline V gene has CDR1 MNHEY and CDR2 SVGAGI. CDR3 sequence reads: CASSYASMNTEAFF. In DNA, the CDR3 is TGTGCCAGCAGTTATGCCAGCATGAACACTGAAGCTTTCTTT.

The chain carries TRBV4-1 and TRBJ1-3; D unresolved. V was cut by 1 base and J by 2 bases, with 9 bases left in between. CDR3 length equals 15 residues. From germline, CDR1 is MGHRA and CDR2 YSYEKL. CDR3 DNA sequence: TGCGCCAGCAGCCAAGTCATGGACCCTGGAAACACCATATATTTT. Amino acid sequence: CASSQVMDPGNTIYF.

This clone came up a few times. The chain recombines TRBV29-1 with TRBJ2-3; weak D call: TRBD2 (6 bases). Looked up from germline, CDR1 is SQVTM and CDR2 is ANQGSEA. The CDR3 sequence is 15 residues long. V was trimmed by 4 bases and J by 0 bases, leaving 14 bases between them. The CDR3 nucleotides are TGCAGCGTTGTGGGGGAGGCCCTTAGCACAGATACGCAGTATTTT. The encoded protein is CSVVGEALSTDTQYF.

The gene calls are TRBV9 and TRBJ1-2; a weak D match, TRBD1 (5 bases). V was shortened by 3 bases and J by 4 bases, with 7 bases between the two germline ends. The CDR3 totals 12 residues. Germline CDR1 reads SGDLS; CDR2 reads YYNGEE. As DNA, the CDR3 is TGTGCCAGCAGCGGAGACAGCTATGGCTACACCTTC. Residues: CASSGDSYGYTF.

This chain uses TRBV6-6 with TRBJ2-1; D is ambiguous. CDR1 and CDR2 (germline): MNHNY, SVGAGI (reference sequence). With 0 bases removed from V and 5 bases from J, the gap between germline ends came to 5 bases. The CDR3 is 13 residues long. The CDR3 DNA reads TGTGCCAGCAGTTACTCCCGCAACAATGAGCAGTTCTTC. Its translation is CASSYSRNNEQFF.

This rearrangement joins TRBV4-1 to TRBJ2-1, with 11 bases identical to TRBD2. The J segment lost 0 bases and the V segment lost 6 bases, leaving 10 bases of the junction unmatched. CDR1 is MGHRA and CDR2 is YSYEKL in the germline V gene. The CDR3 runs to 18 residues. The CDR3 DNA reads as TGCGCCAGCAGGAAGGGACTAGCGGTTTCTAGCTCCTACAATGAGCAGTTCTTC. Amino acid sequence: CASRKGLAVSSSYNEQFF.

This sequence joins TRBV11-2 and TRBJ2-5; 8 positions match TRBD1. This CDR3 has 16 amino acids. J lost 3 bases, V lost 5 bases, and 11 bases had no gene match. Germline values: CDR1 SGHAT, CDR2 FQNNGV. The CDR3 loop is CASSPGQGAVEETQYF. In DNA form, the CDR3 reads TGTGCCAGCAGCCCAGGGCAGGGGGCTGTGGAAGAGACCCAGTACTTC.

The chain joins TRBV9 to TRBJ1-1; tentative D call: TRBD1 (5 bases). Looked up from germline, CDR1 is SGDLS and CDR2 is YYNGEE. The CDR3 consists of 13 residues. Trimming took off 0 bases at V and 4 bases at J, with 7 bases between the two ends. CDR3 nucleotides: TGTGCCAGCAGCGTAGGGGGACCCACTGAAGCTTTCTTT. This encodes CASSVGGPTEAFF.

The DNA for the CDR3 is TGCGCCAGCAGCCAAGACACAGGGGCGGGGACTGAAGCTTTCTTT. This codes for CASSQDTGAGTEAFF. This chain links TRBV5-1 with TRBJ1-1; TRBD1 aligns across 7 bases. The V and J ends lost 4 bases and 5 bases, in that order; junction bases with no gene match: 11. Germline V gene data show CDR1 as SGHRS and CDR2 as YFSETQ. This CDR3 has 15 amino acids. Using reference TRBV5-1 and TRBJ1-1 for the parts outside the CDR3, the full variable domain is KAGVTQTPRYLIKTRGQQVTLSCSPISGHRSVSWYQQTPGQGLQFLFEYFSETQRNKGNFPGRFSGRQFSNSRSEMNVSTLELGDSALYLCASSQDTGAGTEAFFGQGTRLTVV.

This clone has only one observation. In DNA form, the CDR3 reads TGTGCCAGCAGCTTAGCGGGCGAGCAGTACTTC. The encoded protein is CASSLAGEQYF. The V call is TRBV7-9, the J call TRBJ2-7; D ambiguous. Germline V gene data show CDR1 as SEHNR and CDR2 as FQNEAQ (reference sequence). Trimming cost V 0 bases and J 6 bases, with 3 bases left between them. The CDR3 extends over 11 amino acids.

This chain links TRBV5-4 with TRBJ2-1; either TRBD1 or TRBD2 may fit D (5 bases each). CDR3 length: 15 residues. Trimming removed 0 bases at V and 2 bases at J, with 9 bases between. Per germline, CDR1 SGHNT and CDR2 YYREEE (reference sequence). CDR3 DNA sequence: TGTGCCAGCAGCTTGGGAGGGGCGGCCTACAATGAGCAGTTCTTC. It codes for CASSLGGAAYNEQFF.

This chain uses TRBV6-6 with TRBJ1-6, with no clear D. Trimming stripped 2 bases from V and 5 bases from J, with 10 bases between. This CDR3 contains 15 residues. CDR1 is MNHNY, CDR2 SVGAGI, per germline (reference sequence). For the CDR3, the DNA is TGTGCCAGCAGTTACCGGTCCACGGATAATTCACCCCTCCACTTT. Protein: CASSYRSTDNSPLHF.

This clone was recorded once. CDR3 sequence (DNA): TGTGCCAGCAGCTTAGGCACTACCCTTTCTAGCACAGATACGCAGTATTTT. It yields the protein CASSLGTTLSSTDTQYF. V usage is TRBV13 and J usage is TRBJ2-3, with D uncertain. V was cut by 0 bases and J by 0 bases, with 13 bases left in between. Germline V gene sequence: CDR1 PRHDT, CDR2 FYEKMQ (reference sequence). The CDR3 sequence is 17 residues long.

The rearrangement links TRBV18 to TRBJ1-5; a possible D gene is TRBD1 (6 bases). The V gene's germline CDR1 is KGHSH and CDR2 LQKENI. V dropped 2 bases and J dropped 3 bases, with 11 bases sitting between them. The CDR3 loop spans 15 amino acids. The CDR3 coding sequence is TGTGCCAGCTCACCAAGCGGACAGTTCAATCAGCCCCAGCATTTT. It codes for CASSPSGQFNQPQHF. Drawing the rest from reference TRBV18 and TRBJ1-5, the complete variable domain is NAGVMQNPRHLVRRRGQEARLRCSPMKGHSHVYWYRQLPEEGLKFMVYLQKENIIDESGMPKERFSAEFPKEGPSILRIQQVVRGDSAAYFCASSPSGQFNQPQHFGDGTRLSIL.

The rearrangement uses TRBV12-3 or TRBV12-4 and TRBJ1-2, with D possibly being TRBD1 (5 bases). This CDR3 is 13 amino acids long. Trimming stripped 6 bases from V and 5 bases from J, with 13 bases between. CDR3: CASRKAGKYGYTF. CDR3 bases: TGTGCCAGCAGGAAAGCAGGGAAGTATGGCTACACCTTC.